One sample yielded the 15 T cell receptor beta chains listed below, sequenced in a study of cytomegalovirus exposure and HLA in healthy donors. The PCR used 60 Vbeta and 13 Jbeta primers. Assay used: immunoSEQ multiplex PCR; TCRdb lists only in-frame clones, some missing. Of fewer than 120,000 clones listed, 79% are singletons. The specimen was PBMCs. These receptors were obtained from a man under 40 in good health and CMV-seropositive.

CDR3 sequence reads: CASSQQNRGWGYTF. The DNA for the CDR3 is TGCGCCAGCAGCCAACAAAACAGGGGTTGGGGCTACACCTTC. The rearrangement joins TRBV4-3 to TRBJ1-2, with 7 bases aligning to TRBD1. Germline-derived CDR1 and CDR2 are LGHNA and YSLEER. This CDR3 is built from 14 residues. The J segment lost 8 bases and the V segment lost 2 bases, leaving 8 bases of the junction unmatched.

This clone was counted a single time. The chain carries TRBV7-2 and TRBJ1-2, with 7 bases that match TRBD1. This CDR3 has 14 amino acids. With 2 bases clipped from V and 6 bases from J, the junction kept 6 bases outside the gene matches. Germline V CDR1 and CDR2: SGHTA, FQGNSA. The CDR3 nucleotides read TGTGCCAGCAGCTTAAAGACAGGGATTCATGGCTACACCTTC. Amino acids: CASSLKTGIHGYTF.

This clone has more than one count but fewer than ten. The V gene is TRBV6-6, the J gene TRBJ1-1; D is undetermined. Germline-derived CDR1 and CDR2 are MNHNY and SVGAGI (reference sequence). There are 16 residues in the CDR3. V gave up 2 bases and J gave up 3 bases, with 16 bases separating them. CDR3 in amino acids: CASSYNSIARDTEAFF. CDR3 nucleotides: TGTGCCAGCAGTTACAACAGTATTGCGAGGGACACTGAAGCTTTCTTT.

The J gene is TRBJ2-1, the V gene TRBV29-1; the D gene is possibly TRBD2 (6 bases). In germline, CDR1 is SQVTM, CDR2 ANQGSEA. Between the trimmed V and J ends, which lost 4 bases and 1 base, there was a span of 17 bases. The CDR3 is 16 residues long. CDR3 amino acids: CSVVGGGYVSYNEQFF. The CDR3 coding sequence is TGCAGCGTTGTCGGGGGTGGATACGTGTCCTACAATGAGCAGTTCTTC.

V usage is TRBV11-2 and J usage is TRBJ1-6, with 8 bases that match TRBD1. Germline lookup yields CDR1 SGHAT and CDR2 FQNNGV. Losses at the gene ends were 5 bases for V and 5 bases for J; bases not matched to a gene: 5. The CDR3 consists of 15 residues. CDR3 coding DNA: TGTGCCAGCAGCCGGGGGACAGGCAATAATTCACCCCTCCACTTT. Protein: CASSRGTGNNSPLHF.

V and J are TRBV21-1 and TRBJ2-7; the D call TRBD2 from the table was never checked on the DNA. TRBV21-1 has pseudogene status. The CDR3 is made up of 11 amino acids. Here the CDR3 reads CASSGAAGQHF. The CDR3 nucleotides are TGTGCCAGCAGCGGAGCGGCTGGGCAGCACTTC.

This clone has just a few counts. V is TRBV19 and J is TRBJ2-3; weak D call: TRBD2 (7 bases). Germline assignment: CDR1 LNHDA and CDR2 SQIVND (reference sequence). CDR3 length: 15 amino acids. The V gene lost 8 bases and the J gene lost 8 bases, with 23 bases spanning the gap. CDR3 sequence reads: CASGGGRGEITTQYF. The CDR3 DNA reads as TGTGCCAGTGGGGGGGGCAGGGGAGAAATAACTACGCAGTATTTT.

The chain employs TRBV4-3 and TRBJ1-1, with D tentatively TRBD1 (5 bases). Germline V gene data show CDR1 as LGHNA and CDR2 as YSLEER. V shed 10 bases and J shed 11 bases, with 26 bases lying between them. The CDR3 covers 14 residues. The CDR3 DNA is TGCGCCACGTCAGGAGGGGTCACTAGCGTTTTCGCTTTCTTT. Translation gives CATSGGVTSVFAFF.

The chain uses TRBV11-3 and TRBJ2-3; possible D gene TRBD2, 7 bases. The CDR3 loop spans 18 amino acids. Germline V gene data show CDR1 as SGHNT and CDR2 as YENEEA. The V end lost 4 bases, the J end lost 1 base, and 21 bases lay between the germline ends. CDR3: CASSSLGLPGGGTDTQYF. The CDR3 region has the DNA TGTGCCAGCAGCTCCCTCGGGCTGCCGGGGGGCGGCACAGATACGCAGTATTTT. The whole variable domain, filled in from reference TRBV11-3 and TRBJ2-3, reads EAGVVQSPRYKIIEKKQPVAFWCNPISGHNTLYWYLQNLGQGPELLIRYENEEAVDDSQLPKDRFSAERLKGVDSTLKIQPAELGDSAVYLCASSSLGLPGGGTDTQYFGPGTRLTVL.

The chain joins TRBV9 to TRBJ1-2, with D hard to call. Germline CDR1 SGDLS, CDR2 YYNGEE. The CDR3 runs 16 residues. Trimming shortened V by 1 base and J by 4 bases, and 17 bases separated the two germline ends. CDR3 nucleotides: TGTGCCAGCAGCGTAACATTTCTGGGTTGGGCCTATGGCTACACCTTC. Translated, it gives CASSVTFLGWAYGYTF.

V gene TRBV6-6 combines with J gene TRBJ1-1, with no clear D. V was clipped by 6 bases and J by 5 bases, with 13 bases between them. The CDR3 is made up of 13 amino acids. CDR1 and CDR2 from the germline V gene are MNHNY and SVGAGI (reference sequence). The CDR3 DNA reads as TGTGCCAGCAGCCCCCTCGCCGGGACTGAAGCTTTCTTT. Protein product: CASSPLAGTEAFF.

This clone was seen many times. The CDR3 region has the DNA TGTGCCTGGAGCCGACGGGGGGCTGGTGAGCAGTTCTTC. Its protein product is CAWSRRGAGEQFF. The chain joins TRBV30 to TRBJ2-1; tentative D call: TRBD2 (7 bases). This CDR3 contains 13 residues. Germline V gives CDR1 GTSNPN, CDR2 SVGIG (reference sequence). V lost 3 bases, J lost 9 bases, and 15 bases lay in between.

The J gene is TRBJ2-1, the V gene TRBV5-4; 14 positions match TRBD2. The germline V gene has CDR1 SGHNT and CDR2 YYREEE (reference sequence). This CDR3 spans 16 amino acids. Unmatched junction bases numbered 2, after V lost 2 bases and J lost 4 bases. CDR3 bases: TGTGCCAGCAGCTTCGGACTAGCGGGGGGTTACAATGAGCAGTTCTTC. Its translation: CASSFGLAGGYNEQFF.

The V and J genes are TRBV7-6 and TRBJ1-4; no clear D. Deletions cut 6 bases from V and 5 bases from J, with 10 bases between. Germline CDR1 SGHVS, CDR2 FNYEAQ. The CDR3 spans 13 residues. In DNA, the CDR3 is TGTGCCAGCAGTAAAACAGCAAATGAAAAACTGTTTTTT. It encodes CASSKTANEKLFF.

The J gene is TRBJ1-1, the V gene TRBV6-5; the D is unclear. The CDR3 has 13 amino acids. V was clipped by 5 bases and J by 3 bases, with 10 bases between them. The V gene's germline CDR1 is MNHEY and CDR2 SVGAGI. In nucleotides, the CDR3 is TGTGCCAGCAGTGCTGATGAGGACACTGAAGCTTTCTTT. Protein sequence: CASSADEDTEAFF.